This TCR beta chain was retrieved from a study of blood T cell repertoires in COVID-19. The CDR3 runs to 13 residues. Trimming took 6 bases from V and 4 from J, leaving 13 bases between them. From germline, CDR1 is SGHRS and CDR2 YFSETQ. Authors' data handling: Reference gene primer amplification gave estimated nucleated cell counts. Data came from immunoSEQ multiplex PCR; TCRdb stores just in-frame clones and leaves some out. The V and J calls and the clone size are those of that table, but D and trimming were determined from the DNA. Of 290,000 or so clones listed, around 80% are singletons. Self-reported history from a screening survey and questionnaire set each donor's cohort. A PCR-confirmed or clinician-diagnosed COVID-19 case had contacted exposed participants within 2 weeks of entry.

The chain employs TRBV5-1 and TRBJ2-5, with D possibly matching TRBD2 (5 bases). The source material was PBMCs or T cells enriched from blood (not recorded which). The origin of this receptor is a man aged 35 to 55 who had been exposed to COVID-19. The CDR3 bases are TGCGCCAGCAACGTGGCGGGCCCAGAGACCCAGTACTTC. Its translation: CASNVAGPETQYF.